This is a list of T cell receptor beta chains from one sample in a study of cytomegalovirus exposure and HLA in healthy donors. Assay: immunoSEQ multiplex PCR; the TCRdb copy retains only in-frame clones and omits some. This sample has 70,000 to 90,000 clones, with roughly 77% found just once. What was sequenced was PBMCs. The source is a man between 35 and 55 years old in good health and CMV-seronegative. CDR3s include the opening cysteine and the closing phenylalanine or tryptophan. A D gene is named only where the DNA matches it firmly. Clone size is stated in some rows and not others, as once, few, many or a class when expanded.

NA	TRBV6-5	TRBJ1-3	NA	CASSYRDRNTIYF	TGTGCCAGCAGTTACCGGGACAGAAACACCATATATTTT
few	TRBV4-1	TRBJ1-3	NA	CASSQPGSTGNTIYF	TGCGCCAGCAGCCAACCAGGGTCTACTGGAAACACCATATATTTT
NA	TRBV7-9	TRBJ2-7	NA	CASSWSGGHEQYF	TGTGCCAGCAGCTGGAGTGGGGGCCACGAGCAGTACTTC
NA	TRBV6-1	TRBJ1-4	NA	CASSEEAWARGKKLFF	TGTGCCAGCAGTGAGGAAGCGTGGGCCCGGGGAAAGAAACTGTTTTTT
NA	TRBV30	TRBJ2-2	NA	CAWNLVWGDTGELFF	TGTGCCTGGAATCTGGTTTGGGGGGACACCGGGGAGCTGTTTTTT
NA	TRBV5-1	TRBJ1-6	TRBD1	CASRLGRGQSPLHF	TGCGCCAGTCGGTTGGGCAGGGGGCAATCACCCCTCCACTTT
NA	TRBV5-1	TRBJ2-3	TRBD2	CASSGTITGGTDTQYF	TGCGCCAGCAGCGGGACTATCACGGGGGGCACAGATACGCAGTATTTT
NA	TRBV5-1	TRBJ1-6	TRBD1	CASSLNRGNSPLHF	TGCGCCAGCAGCTTAAACAGGGGAAATTCACCCCTCCACTTT
NA	TRBV2	TRBJ2-5	NA	CASREQIEETQYF	TGTGCCAGCAGGGAACAGATTGAAGAGACCCAGTACTTC
NA	TRBV19	TRBJ2-7	NA	CASNPRWSARASQQYF	TGTGCCAGTAACCCTCGGTGGTCCGCCAGGGCCTCTCAGCAGTACTTC
NA	TRBV27	TRBJ2-2	NA	CASTDMSPNTGELFF	TGTGCCAGCACCGACATGAGCCCGAACACCGGGGAGCTGTTTTTT
NA	TRBV6-6	TRBJ2-3	TRBD1	CASRDRGGTDTQYF	TGTGCCAGCAGGGACAGGGGAGGGACAGATACGCAGTATTTT
few	TRBV29-1	TRBJ2-5	NA	CSVGAGQETQYF	TGCAGCGTTGGGGCAGGGCAAGAGACCCAGTACTTC
once	TRBV5-4	TRBJ2-7	TRBD1	CASSIGGQGAYEQYF	TGTGCCAGCAGCATTGGGGGACAGGGGGCTTACGAGCAGTACTTC
once	TRBV7-9	TRBJ2-3	TRBD2	CASSLGERGGTDTQYF	TGTGCCAGCAGCTTAGGGGAGCGGGGGGGTACAGATACGCAGTATTTT
NA	TRBV4-1	TRBJ1-5	TRBD1	CASSPSTGAERAQHF	TGCGCCAGCAGCCCTTCCACAGGGGCAGAGAGGGCCCAGCATTTT
NA	TRBV18	TRBJ2-7	NA	CASSPGGSSYEQYF	TGTGCCAGCTCACCTGGCGGTAGTTCGTACGAGCAGTACTTC
NA	TRBV7-9	TRBJ1-1	NA	CSSSLATGTEAFF	TGTTCCAGCAGCTTGGCCACGGGAACTGAAGCTTTCTTT
NA	TRBV5-6	TRBJ1-2	NA	CASSLGHTGGGYGYTF	TGTGCCAGCAGCCTTGGCCATACCGGGGGGGGATATGGCTACACCTTC
NA	TRBV5-1	TRBJ2-7	NA	CASSSGHQAYEQYF	TGCGCCAGCAGCTCGGGACACCAGGCCTACGAGCAGTACTTC
NA	TRBV5-1	TRBJ1-4	NA	CASSLRGTTNEKLFF	TGCGCCAGCAGCTTAAGGGGGACAACTAATGAAAAACTGTTTTTT
NA	TRBV27	TRBJ2-6	NA	CASRGREGDFSGANVLTF	TGTGCCAGCAGAGGCAGGGAGGGGGACTTCTCTGGGGCCAACGTCCTGACTTTC
once	TRBV28	TRBJ2-7	TRBD2	CASRGPAGYEQYF	TGTGCCAGCAGGGGACCAGCGGGGTACGAGCAGTACTTC
NA	TRBV29-1	TRBJ2-2	TRBD2	CSAREGGSTGELFF	TGCAGCGCCCGGGAGGGGGGAAGCACCGGGGAGCTGTTTTTT
NA	TRBV5-1	TRBJ2-1	TRBD2	CASSPRTSGDHNEQFF	TGCGCCAGCAGCCCCCGGACTAGCGGAGACCACAATGAGCAGTTCTTC
NA	TRBV7-6	TRBJ2-7	NA	CASSLFGATYEQYF	TGTGCCAGCAGCTTATTTGGGGCCACCTACGAGCAGTACTTC
NA	TRBV5-4	TRBJ1-6	NA	CASSLEQGQRGSPLHF	TGTGCCAGCAGCTTGGAACAGGGTCAAAGGGGCTCACCCCTCCACTTT
NA	TRBV7-2	TRBJ1-3	NA	CASSPQSGSGNTIYF	TGTGCCAGCAGCCCCCAGAGCGGCTCTGGAAACACCATATATTTT
NA	TRBV29-1	TRBJ1-2	TRBD1	CSVAPGQGYGYTF	TGCAGCGTAGCCCCGGGACAGGGCTATGGCTACACCTTC
NA	TRBV7-8	TRBJ2-7	NA	CASGLLPPQGGSVYEQYF	TGTGCCAGCGGCCTCTTACCCCCCCAGGGAGGTAGTGTTTACGAGCAGTACTTC
NA	TRBV6-5	TRBJ1-3	TRBD1	CASKEGDSPSGTIYF	TGTGCCAGCAAAGAAGGGGACAGTCCGTCAGGCACCATATATTTT
few	TRBV7-9	TRBJ2-3	NA	CASSSGGNTDTQYF	TGTGCCAGCAGCTCCGGGGGTAACACAGATACGCAGTATTTT
NA	TRBV2	TRBJ2-3	NA	CAIDVLLSRGQYF	TGTGCCATCGACGTCCTACTTTCCCGGGGGCAGTATTTT
NA	TRBV2	TRBJ1-1	NA	CASSSDRFEAFF	TGTGCCAGCAGTAGCGACAGATTTGAAGCTTTCTTT
NA	TRBV5-1	TRBJ2-1	TRBD2	CASSFRTSGSYNEQFF	TGCGCCAGCAGCTTCCGGACTAGCGGATCCTACAATGAGCAGTTCTTC
NA	TRBV9	TRBJ2-2	NA	CASSVDPVSGELFF	TGTGCCAGCAGCGTAGATCCGGTGTCCGGGGAGCTGTTTTTT
NA	TRBV28	TRBJ1-5	NA	CASSLQGQPQHF	TGTGCCAGCAGTTTGCAGGGGCAGCCCCAGCATTTT
NA	TRBV5-1	TRBJ2-3	NA	CASSLVSSTDTQYF	TGCGCCAGCAGCTTGGTTAGCAGCACAGATACGCAGTATTTT
NA	TRBV20-1	TRBJ2-7	NA	CSAPTSSEQYF	TGCAGTGCACCAACTAGCTCCGAGCAGTACTTC
NA	TRBV5-8	TRBJ2-7	NA	CASSRSASYEQYF	TGTGCCAGCAGCCGATCCGCCTCCTACGAGCAGTACTTC
NA	TRBV5-4	TRBJ1-4	NA	CASSLAMGGLQEKLFF	TGTGCCAGCAGCTTGGCCATGGGGGGGCTGCAGGAAAAACTGTTTTTT
NA	TRBV2	TRBJ1-2	NA	CASSKDRSNYGYTF	TGTGCCAGCAGCAAAGACAGATCTAACTATGGCTACACCTTC